The following is a T cell receptor beta chain sequence with its context. The antigen remains unidentified. MiXCR, applied by TCRdb to the reads, yields one record per CDR3 protein. The data contain some 680,000 distinct CDR3 sequences, 35% of them singletons. The data derive from a study of T cell repertoires in cytomegalovirus infection. Study-level information: CMV infection together with matching HLA type was indicated by public TCR beta signatures.

The CDR3 covers 16 residues. Trimming cost V 2 bases and J 3 bases; bases outside gene matches: 10. CDR1 and CDR2 from the germline V gene are ENHRY and SYGVKD. Study results and caveats: Cumulated frequencies of public TCR beta families served to identify carriers of CMV plus the relevant HLA. HLA-C-restricted CMV clonotypes gave the most frequent clonotype in two of eight donors.

The receptor was isolated from a human donor in good health (CMV status not recorded). Some clones in this sample may be carry-over from other donors' samples. The gene calls are TRBV10-3 and TRBJ2-7; TRBD1 agrees at 7 bases. The source material was PBMCs. The CDR3 region is CAISEAIRQGSYEQYF. As DNA, the CDR3 is TGTGCCATCAGTGAGGCGATTCGACAGGGCAGCTACGAGCAGTACTTC.